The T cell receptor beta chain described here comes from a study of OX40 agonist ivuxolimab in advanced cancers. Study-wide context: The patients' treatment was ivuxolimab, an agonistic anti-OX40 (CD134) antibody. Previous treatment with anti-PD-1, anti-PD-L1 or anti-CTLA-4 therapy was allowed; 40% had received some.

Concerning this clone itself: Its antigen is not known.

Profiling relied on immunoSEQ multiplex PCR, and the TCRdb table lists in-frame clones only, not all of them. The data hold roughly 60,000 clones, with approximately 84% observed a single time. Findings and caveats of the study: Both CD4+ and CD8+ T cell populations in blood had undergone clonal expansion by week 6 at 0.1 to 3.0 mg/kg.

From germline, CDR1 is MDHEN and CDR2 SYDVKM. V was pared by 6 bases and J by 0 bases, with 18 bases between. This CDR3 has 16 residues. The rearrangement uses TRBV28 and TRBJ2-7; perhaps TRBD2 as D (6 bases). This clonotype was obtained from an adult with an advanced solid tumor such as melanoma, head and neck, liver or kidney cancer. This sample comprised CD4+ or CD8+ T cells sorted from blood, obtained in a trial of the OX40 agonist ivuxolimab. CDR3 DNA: TGTGCCAGCAGGTTCAGGGCGGGGTCGAGCTCCTACGAGCAGTACTTC. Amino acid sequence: CASRFRAGSSSYEQYF.